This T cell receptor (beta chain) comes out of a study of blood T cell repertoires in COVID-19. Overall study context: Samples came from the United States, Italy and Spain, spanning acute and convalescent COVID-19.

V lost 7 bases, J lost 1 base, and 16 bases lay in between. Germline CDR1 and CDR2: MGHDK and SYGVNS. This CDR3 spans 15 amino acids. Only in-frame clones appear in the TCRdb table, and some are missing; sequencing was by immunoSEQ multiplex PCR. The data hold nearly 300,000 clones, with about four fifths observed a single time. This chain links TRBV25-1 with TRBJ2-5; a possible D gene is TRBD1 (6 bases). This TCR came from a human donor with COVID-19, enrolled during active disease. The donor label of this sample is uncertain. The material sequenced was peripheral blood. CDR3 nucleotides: TGTGCCAGCATCCAAGTACAGGGTTCCCAAGAGACCCAGTACTTC. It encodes CASIQVQGSQETQYF.